This T cell receptor beta chain was recovered during a study of cytomegalovirus exposure and HLA in healthy donors. Study-level findings and limits: Later analysis associated a missense DCLRE1C variant with TCR beta V- and J-gene trimming. Available immune exposure information was restricted to CMV serostatus only.

60 Vbeta and 13 Jbeta primers were used in PCR. Measured with immunoSEQ multiplex PCR; TCRdb has only the in-frame clones, and not every one. The sample shows roughly 110,000 clones, about 75% of them seen only once. This clone was observed a few times. Its antigen is currently unknown. The receptor comes from a man between 40 and 49 years old in good health and CMV-seronegative. Sequencing input: PBMCs.

CDR3 in amino acids: CASSLVAGSYEQYF. The CDR3 DNA is TGCGCCAGCAGCTTGGTCGCAGGGTCCTACGAGCAGTACTTC. This sequence joins TRBV5-1 and TRBJ2-7, with D perhaps TRBD1 (5 bases). The CDR3 consists of 14 residues. CDR1 is SGHRS, CDR2 YFSETQ, per germline. The V and J ends lost 0 bases and 1 base respectively, with 8 bases between them. The whole variable domain, filled in from reference TRBV5-1 and TRBJ2-7, reads KAGVTQTPRYLIKTRGQQVTLSCSPISGHRSVSWYQQTPGQGLQFLFEYFSETQRNKGNFPGRFSGRQFSNSRSEMNVSTLELGDSALYLCASSLVAGSYEQYFGPGTRLTVT.